Below are 26 T cell receptor beta chains sequenced from a single sample in a study of OX40 agonist ivuxolimab in advanced cancers. Produced via immunoSEQ multiplex PCR; TCRdb's table is partial and in-frame only. The table shows some 86,000 clones, with roughly 84% occurring only once. The specimen was CD4+ or CD8+ T cells sorted from blood, collected in a trial of the OX40 agonist ivuxolimab. All receptors derive from an adult with an advanced solid tumor such as melanoma, head and neck, liver or kidney cancer.

The CDR3 reads CASRPHPGQGTWDTGELFF. The CDR3 bases are TGTGCCAGCAGACCCCACCCGGGACAGGGGACTTGGGACACCGGGGAGCTGTTTTTT. The chain carries TRBV11-2 and TRBJ2-2; 10 positions match TRBD1. The CDR3 consists of 19 residues. V shed 6 bases and J 3 bases; nucleotides not matched to a gene: 16. From germline, CDR1 is SGHAT and CDR2 FQNNGV.

This clone has more than one count but fewer than ten. The chain combines TRBV10-3 with TRBJ1-3; 9 positions agree with TRBD1. Unmatched junction bases numbered 5, after V lost 3 bases and J lost 2 bases. This CDR3 has 16 residues. Germline assignment: CDR1 ENHRY and CDR2 SYGVKD. The CDR3 protein is CAISDTDRGAGNTIYF. The CDR3 DNA sequence: TGTGCCATCAGTGACACGGACAGGGGAGCTGGAAACACCATATATTTT.

This clone has only a few counts. The chain uses TRBV6-1 and TRBJ2-2, with 9 bases fitting TRBD1. V shed 9 bases, J shed 7 bases, and the junction held 9 bases outside the gene matches. The CDR3 has 14 amino acids. Germline V lookup: CDR1 MNHNS, CDR2 SASEGT. The CDR3: CASQDRGDFGELFF. The CDR3 DNA reads as TGTGCCAGTCAGGACAGGGGAGACTTCGGGGAGCTGTTTTTT.

The CDR3 spells CASSEPNEQFF. Here the CDR3 DNA reads TGTGCCAGCAGTGAACCCAATGAGCAGTTCTTC. V is TRBV2 and J is TRBJ2-1; no reliable D call. The V and J ends lost 2 bases and 6 bases respectively, with 2 bases between them. Germline CDR1 and CDR2: SNHLY and FYNNEI. The CDR3 is made up of 11 amino acids.

The V gene is TRBV5-6, the J gene TRBJ2-3; D possibly corresponds to TRBD2 (6 bases). CDR1 SGHDT and CDR2 YYEEEE come from the germline V gene. Trimming removed 4 bases from V and 2 bases from J, with 14 bases in between. This CDR3 is built from 15 residues. The CDR3 DNA follows: TGTGCCAGCAGCCTTGGACTATCTCTCACAGATACGCAGTATTTT. Amino acid sequence: CASSLGLSLTDTQYF. Together with reference TRBV5-6 and TRBJ2-3, the CDR3 gives the full variable domain: DAGVTQSPTHLIKTRGQQVTLRCSPKSGHDTVSWYQQALGQGPQFIFQYYEEEERQRGNFPDRFSGHQFPNYSSELNVNALLLGDSALYLCASSLGLSLTDTQYFGPGTRLTVL.

The CDR3 DNA reads as TGCGCCAGCAGCCAAGGACTAGCGGGTTTTACGGATGAGCAGTTCTTC. This codes for CASSQGLAGFTDEQFF. The chain recombines TRBV4-3 with TRBJ2-1, with 10 bases that match TRBD2. The CDR3 loop spans 16 amino acids. CDR1 is LGHNA, CDR2 YSLEER, per germline. The ends lost 1 base at V and 8 bases at J; junction bases unmatched: 8.

This sequence joins TRBV7-9 and TRBJ2-4; 11 bases are a match to TRBD1. CDR1 is SEHNR, CDR2 FQNEAQ, per germline (reference sequence). This CDR3 has 16 amino acids. V lost 3 bases to trimming and J lost 6 bases; unmatched junction nucleotides: 7. The CDR3: CASSFHLDRGRNIQYF. The CDR3 DNA reads as TGTGCCAGCAGCTTCCACCTGGACAGGGGGCGAAACATTCAGTACTTC.

The chain couples TRBV7-8 to TRBJ2-7; TRBD1 matches at 7 bases. Trimming took 3 bases from V and 5 from J; bases not matched to a gene: 4. Germline assignment: CDR1 SGHVS and CDR2 FQNEAQ. The CDR3 is made up of 13 amino acids. CDR3 sequence: CASSLDRWNEQYF. Here the CDR3 DNA reads TGTGCCAGCAGCTTGGACAGGTGGAACGAGCAGTACTTC.

The chain employs TRBV2 and TRBJ2-6; D gene unclear. V lost 0 bases and J lost 0, with 12 bases in between. The CDR3 is 18 residues long. Germline V gene data show CDR1 as SNHLY and CDR2 as FYNNEI. The CDR3 spells CASSEAYDWSSGANVLTF. CDR3 sequence (DNA): TGTGCCAGCAGTGAAGCGTACGATTGGAGCTCTGGGGCCAACGTCCTGACTTTC.

This sequence joins TRBV19 and TRBJ1-4; 9 nucleotides match TRBD1. CDR1 is LNHDA, CDR2 SQIVND, per germline (reference sequence). This CDR3 has 14 amino acids. Trimming removed 5 bases from V and 7 bases from J; junction bases left unmatched: 5. CDR3 loop: CASSWGTGPEKLFF. CDR3 bases: TGTGCCAGTAGTTGGGGGACAGGGCCTGAAAAACTGTTTTTT.

The genes are TRBV19 and TRBJ1-1; D call uncertain. The V gene's germline CDR1 is LNHDA and CDR2 SQIVND (reference sequence). This CDR3 has 11 amino acids. V gave up 6 bases and J gave up 1 base, with 3 bases separating them. The CDR3 DNA is TGTGCCAGTAGCTCGAACACTGAAGCTTTCTTT. This codes for CASSSNTEAFF.

This clone came up once. The chain is built from TRBV4-3 and TRBJ1-3, with no clear D. V was shortened by 0 bases and J by 4 bases, with 4 bases between the two germline ends. The length of the CDR3 is 13 residues. The germline gives CDR1 LGHNA, CDR2 YSLEER. This CDR3 reads CASSQERGNTIYF. CDR3 coding DNA: TGCGCCAGCAGCCAAGAACGAGGAAACACCATATATTTT.

This clone appeared once. The V call is TRBV25-1, the J call TRBJ2-7; possible D gene TRBD1, 5 bases. CDR3 size: 15 residues. The germline V gene encodes CDR1 MGHDK and CDR2 SYGVNS. V was cut by 3 bases and J by 3 bases, with 15 bases left in between. The CDR3 reads CASSDTGGLFYEQYF. The CDR3 nucleotides read TGTGCCAGCAGTGATACAGGCGGTTTATTCTACGAGCAGTACTTC.

This clone has only a few counts. This chain links TRBV13 with TRBJ2-1, with D perhaps TRBD2 (6 bases). V was clipped by 1 base and J by 1 base, with 11 bases between them. The CDR3 is made up of 16 amino acids. CDR1 is PRHDT, CDR2 FYEKMQ, per germline (reference sequence). The CDR3 nucleotides are TGTGCCAGCAGCTTAGAGGGCGGAGGGTCCTACAATGAGCAGTTCTTC. It specifies CASSLEGGGSYNEQFF.

This clone was counted between two and nine times. The V call is TRBV6-1, the J call TRBJ2-2, with D uncertain. Germline values: CDR1 MNHNS, CDR2 SASEGT. V lost 11 bases and J 3 bases, leaving 16 bases between the germline ends. The CDR3 totals 14 residues. The CDR3 loop is CAVMSAGYTGELFF. The CDR3, as DNA: TGTGCCGTCATGAGTGCCGGATACACCGGGGAGCTGTTTTTT.

This clone has more than one count but fewer than ten. The rearrangement joins TRBV7-8 to TRBJ2-1, with D perhaps matching TRBD1 (6 bases). V lost 5 bases to trimming and J lost 5 bases, with 28 bases between them. The germline CDR1 and CDR2 sequences are SGHVS and FQNEAQ. The CDR3 is made up of 19 amino acids. CDR3 nucleotides: TGTGCCAGCAGCCCAGGGGCCGGGACCAATCCCGAAGTTCACAATGAGCAGTTCTTC. Its translation is CASSPGAGTNPEVHNEQFF.

V and J are TRBV2 and TRBJ2-1, with 8 bases that match TRBD2. The CDR3 is made up of 15 amino acids. Trimming cost V 3 bases and J 9 bases; bases outside gene matches: 10. Germline V CDR1 and CDR2: SNHLY, FYNNEI. The CDR3, as DNA: TGTGCCAGCAGTGAGACGGGAGCGGGAGCGGGTGAGCAGTTCTTC. This translates into CASSETGAGAGEQFF.

The chain couples TRBV28 to TRBJ2-5; D uncertain. Germline-derived CDR1 and CDR2 are MDHEN and SYDVKM. Trimming removed 5 bases at V and 3 bases at J, with 16 bases between. This CDR3 has 15 amino acids. CDR3 amino acids: CASSPPGSFKETQYF. The CDR3 DNA sequence: TGTGCCAGCAGTCCCCCCGGGTCCTTTAAAGAGACCCAGTACTTC.

This clone was counted a few times. V is TRBV28 and J is TRBJ2-1; tentative D call: TRBD2 (6 bases). Trimming took 3 bases from V and 9 from J, leaving 18 bases between them. The CDR3 runs to 15 residues. Germline V lookup: CDR1 MDHEN, CDR2 SYDVKM. In DNA form, the CDR3 reads TGTGCCAGCAGTTTTATTGCATCGGAGGAGGGTGAGCAGTTCTTC. The encoded protein is CASSFIASEEGEQFF.

This sequence joins TRBV30 and TRBJ2-3, with 10 positions matching TRBD1. CDR1 GTSNPN and CDR2 SVGIG come from the germline V gene (reference sequence). The CDR3 is 18 amino acids. V lost 0 bases and J lost 0; bases outside the gene matches: 9. For the CDR3, the DNA is TGTGCCTGGAGTGTTAGTAGGGACAGGGGATCTAGCACAGATACGCAGTATTTT. Residues: CAWSVSRDRGSSTDTQYF.

The V call is TRBV10-3, the J call TRBJ2-5; 11 bases fit TRBD1. V lost 2 bases to trimming and J lost 5 bases; unmatched junction nucleotides: 4. Germline lookup yields CDR1 ENHRY and CDR2 SYGVKD. The CDR3 totals 15 residues. The DNA for the CDR3 is TGTGCCATCAGTGAGAGGACAGGGGGCATGGAGACCCAGTACTTC. Translating gives CAISERTGGMETQYF.

The chain couples TRBV21-1 to TRBJ2-7; the D call TRBD1 from the table was never checked on the DNA. TRBV21-1 is tagged as a pseudogene. The CDR3 has 18 residues. CDR3: CASSTLRPKETGSYEQYF. The CDR3 DNA follows: TGTGCCAGCAGCACACTACGCCCAAAAGAGACAGGCTCCTACGAGCAGTACTTC.

This clone was observed a handful of times. The V gene is TRBV7-6, the J gene TRBJ2-5; 10 nucleotides line up with TRBD2. Trimming at V came to 5 bases and at J to 2 bases, leaving 5 bases not matched to a gene. This CDR3 has 15 amino acids. Germline V gene lookup returns CDR1 SGHVS and CDR2 FNYEAQ. As DNA, the CDR3 is TGTGCCAGCAGCCAACTAGCGGGATCACAAGAGACCCAGTACTTC. Its translation is CASSQLAGSQETQYF.

The J gene is TRBJ2-3, the V gene TRBV5-5; D might be TRBD1 or TRBD2, each matching 6 bases. The CDR3 is 15 residues long. Germline assignment: CDR1 SGHKS and CDR2 YYEKEE (reference sequence). V was shortened by 7 bases and J by 2 bases, with 17 bases between the two germline ends. In DNA, the CDR3 is TGTGCCAGCGGGTCAAGGGGGGCGCCCACAGATACGCAGTATTTT. This gives the protein CASGSRGAPTDTQYF.

This clone was seen a handful of times. The V and J genes are TRBV19 and TRBJ2-7; D could derive from TRBD1 or TRBD2 (5 bases each). Germline lookup yields CDR1 LNHDA and CDR2 SQIVND (reference sequence). The CDR3 contains 16 residues. V was clipped by 4 bases and J by 3 bases, with 19 bases between them. The CDR3 protein is CASSRRGTAEGYEQYF. The DNA for the CDR3 is TGTGCCAGTAGTAGGCGTGGGACGGCGGAAGGCTACGAGCAGTACTTC.

The chain combines TRBV11-2 with TRBJ1-5; D is ambiguous. Trimming cost V 5 bases and J 3 bases, with 11 bases left between them. From germline, CDR1 is SGHAT and CDR2 FQNNGV. CDR3 length equals 14 residues. CDR3 coding DNA: TGTGCCAGCAGCCTGGACGGAATCAATCAGCCCCAGCATTTT. Protein product: CASSLDGINQPQHF. Full variable domain (rest looked up from reference TRBV11-2 and TRBJ1-5): EAGVAQSPRYKIIEKRQSVAFWCNPISGHATLYWYQQILGQGPKLLIQFQNNGVVDDSQLPKDRFSAERLKGVDSTLKIQPAKLEDSAVYLCASSLDGINQPQHFGDGTRLSIL.